The clone carrying this T cell receptor (beta chain) occurred many times. Germline-derived CDR1 and CDR2 are MNHEY and SVGAGI. V gave up 0 bases and J gave up 0 bases, with 11 bases separating them. The CDR3 spans 16 residues. These data belong to a study of T cells in Graves' hyperthyroidism and ophthalmopathy. Amplified TCR beta CDR3 regions came from RNA transcripts. When the TCR CDR3 underwent first-round RT-PCR, the HTBI primer set was used. From the multiplex PCR reads, TCRdb called clonotypes with MiXCR, one entry per CDR3 protein. The data show about 520,000 distinct CDR3 sequences, around 22% seen once.

This clonotype was obtained from a woman in her twenties or thirties with Graves' ophthalmopathy. The V and J genes are TRBV6-5 and TRBJ1-1, with a tentative D call TRBD1 (5 bases). Sequencing was done on a sample of blood. The CDR3 sequence is CASSYSNRGVNTEAFF. CDR3 bases: TGTGCCAGCAGTTACTCGAATCGGGGGGTGAACACTGAAGCTTTCTTT.